This TCR beta chain is from a study of a mutant IDH1 vaccine in newly diagnosed glioma (dated by TCRdb to about 2021). A note on the overall study: Across visits V03 through V10, patients got a total of eight vaccinations, given in weeks 1, 3, 5, 7, 11, 15, 19 and 23. Vaccination was initiated 4-6 weeks after radiotherapy alone, or concurrently with temozolomide cycles in the chemotherapy-containing groups. Of the approximately 34 patients who were treated, about 62% were male and roughly 38% were female, and the mean age was around 41 years. Before enrollment, most patients had been given radiochemotherapy with temozolomide as standard therapy, while the rest had received either radiotherapy alone or temozolomide alone. Peripheral blood was drawn at six visits: V03 (baseline), V05, V07, V10, V12 and V13. For exploratory analyses, longitudinal TCRB deep sequencing was carried out in roughly 23 treated patients wherever samples were available. Points the paper makes about the study in general: Selection of PBMC samples for TCRB deep sequencing was based on availability. Vaccine-induced immune responses across multiple MHC alleles were detected in approximately 93% of patients. The authors noted that analyses of patient blood samples could not be reproduced because of sample limitations. Pseudoprogression appeared unrelated to alterations in the top peripheral T cell clonotypes detected by TCRB sequencing.

Note on this clone: What antigen it recognizes has not been identified. No much larger clonotype is one base removed from it; base qualities were not supplied.

The sample's time point, from its label and the paper: week 23, last vaccination. Each vaccine dose, consisting of 300 ug of a 20-mer mutant IDH1 peptide in Montanide, was administered subcutaneously with topical imiquimod. All donors had newly diagnosed IDH1-mutant astrocytomas of WHO grade 3 or 4 that showed loss of nuclear ATRX. The samples were drawn from NOA16, a multicentre, single-arm, open-label phase I trial in Germany that tested a mutant IDH1 peptide vaccine in humans for the first time. The DNeasy Blood and Tissue Kit was used to extract genomic DNA from EDTA blood for TCRB sequencing. From the cysteine through the phenylalanine, the CDR3 covers 15 amino acids. Only the CDR3 DNA is retained, 45 bases long and in frame from the first base. Per the germline V gene, LGHNA is the CDR1 and YNFKEQ is the CDR2. V ends up 0 bases short and J 6 bases short, with an unmatched junction base count of 0.

Preparation of the library involved the immunoSEQ multiplex PCR assay. The hsTCRB Kit was used according to the manufacturer's protocol to amplify rearranged TCR beta chain sequences. TCRB libraries were sequenced on an Illumina MiSeq. The authors' pipeline ran thus. Demultiplexing, trimming and gene mapping were performed with the kit vendor's proprietary platform. Held by TCRdb, this immuneACCESS table contains in-frame sequences only and omits some clones. Under half of the omission traces to an unresolved V gene where checked; the cause of the rest is unknown. The D gene and trimming were derived from the DNA, and the V and J assignments and clone size from that table. This sample is represented by about 38,000 clones; roughly 76% of them were singletons. The ten biggest clones cover 5.1% of the sample.

The TCR was taken from a man in his forties with glioma. The sequences come from PBMCs, collected from a glioma patient whose treatment included an IDH1 peptide vaccine. Recombination linked TRBV4-2 to TRBJ2-2, with TRBD2 matching 11 junction bases. CDR3 protein: CASSQELAGAGELFF. The DNA sequence is as follows: TGTGCCAGCAGCCAAGAACTAGCGGGGGCCGGGGAGCTGTTTTTT.